A selection of T cell receptor beta chains follows, all from one sample in a study of blood T cell repertoires in COVID-19. Profiled with immunoSEQ multiplex PCR; TCRdb holds only in-frame clones, not every one. The profile shows more than 15,000 clones, roughly four fifths of them singletons. The sample was peripheral blood. The receptor set was obtained from a man older than 75 with active COVID-19. The CDR3 runs from the conserved cysteine through the conserved F or W. A D gene is named only where the DNA matches it firmly. Clone size appears in some rows only: once, few, many, or a class for an expanded clone.

j_gene | abundance | v_gene | d_gene | CDR3aa | CDR3nt
TRBJ2-6 | . | TRBV6-5 | . | CASIGSGANVLTF | TGTGCCAGCATCGGGTCTGGGGCCAACGTCCTGACTTTC
TRBJ1-1 | few | TRBV19 | . | CASSAGSYDTEAFF | TGTGCCAGTTCTGCCGGGTCCTACGACACTGAAGCTTTCTTT
TRBJ2-1 | once | TRBV2 | . | CASSDGGLAGHNEQFF | TGTGCCAGCAGTGATGGGGGCCTGGCAGGCCACAATGAGCAGTTCTTC
TRBJ2-7 | . | TRBV7-9 | TRBD2 | CASTPRLAGAYEQYF | TGTGCCAGCACACCAAGACTAGCGGGAGCCTACGAGCAGTACTTC
TRBJ2-7 | . | TRBV28 | . | CASSLWGDNEQYF | TGTGCCAGCAGTTTATGGGGGGACAACGAGCAGTACTTC
TRBJ2-5 | . | TRBV9 | TRBD1 | CASSVGIRGLGETQYF | TGTGCCAGCAGCGTAGGCATCAGGGGGCTGGGGGAGACCCAGTACTTC
TRBJ1-1 | . | TRBV7-9 | . | CASSSTVDTEAFF | TGTGCCAGCAGCTCGACAGTAGACACTGAAGCTTTCTTT
TRBJ2-5 | few | TRBV6-6 | TRBD1 | CASTDRKTGQETQYF | TGTGCCAGCACTGACAGGAAGACAGGGCAAGAGACCCAGTACTTC
TRBJ2-1 | . | TRBV5-1 | TRBD2 | CASSMIPGLAGNRDGEQFF | TGCGCCAGCAGCATGATTCCAGGACTAGCGGGAAATAGGGACGGTGAGCAGTTCTTC
TRBJ2-7 | . | TRBV5-8 | . | CASSLVLGGTYEQYF | TGTGCCAGCAGCTTGGTACTAGGAGGAACCTACGAGCAGTACTTC
TRBJ2-5 | . | TRBV28 | TRBD2 | CASRGLAGARGETQYF | TGTGCCAGCAGGGGACTAGCGGGAGCACGAGGGGAGACCCAGTACTTC
TRBJ2-1 | . | TRBV5-1 | TRBD2 | CASSLGLLAGINNEQFF | TGCGCCAGCAGCTTGGGACTGCTAGCGGGCATAAACAATGAGCAGTTCTTC
TRBJ2-7 | . | TRBV7-2 | TRBD2 | CASSPSAGGRYEQYF | TGTGCCAGCAGCCCTTCAGCGGGAGGGCGGTACGAGCAGTACTTC
TRBJ1-4 | . | TRBV2 | . | CASSEEGPPLSKLFF | TGTGCCAGCAGTGAGGAGGGCCCTCCCTTATCGAAACTGTTTTTT
TRBJ2-3 | . | TRBV10-3 | TRBD2 | CAISGGLAGGIRDTQYF | TGTGCCATCAGTGGGGGACTAGCGGGAGGGATCAGAGATACGCAGTATTTT
TRBJ2-3 | . | TRBV13 | TRBD2 | CASSTPGGLAGGTSTDTQYF | TGTGCCAGCAGCACCCCGGGCGGACTAGCGGGAGGGACAAGCACAGATACGCAGTATTTT
TRBJ2-7 | . | TRBV5-6 | . | CASSLQARSYEQYF | TGTGCCAGCAGCTTACAGGCTCGCTCCTACGAGCAGTACTTC
TRBJ1-1 | . | TRBV5-5 | . | CASSQTSTVNTEAFF | TGTGCCAGCAGCCAAACCTCTACCGTGAACACTGAAGCTTTCTTT